This paragraph covers one T cell receptor beta chain sequence. The antigen remains undetermined. V lost 3 bases to trimming and J lost 4 bases, with 9 bases between them. This CDR3 spans 13 amino acids. Germline V lookup: CDR1 KGHSH, CDR2 LQKENI. This sample was taken from a study of OX40 agonist ivuxolimab in advanced cancers. Findings of the study overall: At 0.1 to 3.0 mg/kg, clonal expansion of CD4+ and CD8+ blood T cells had occurred by week 6. Nonresponders included some who also had low normalized T-cell clonal expansion.

The protocol was immunoSEQ multiplex PCR, while the TCRdb copy is restricted to in-frame clones and leaves out a portion. Among just under 65,000 clones listed, about 90% were seen once. The material sequenced was CD4+ or CD8+ T cells sorted from blood, taken in a trial of the OX40 agonist ivuxolimab. The chain combines TRBV18 with TRBJ1-2, with D perhaps TRBD1 (5 bases). This TCR was sampled from an adult with an advanced solid tumor such as melanoma, head and neck, liver or kidney cancer. This CDR3 reads CASSPGQVYGYTF. The CDR3 DNA reads as TGTGCCAGCTCACCGGGGCAGGTCTATGGCTACACCTTC.